This record covers a single T cell receptor beta chain. Its antigen is unidentified. Clones were sequenced by immunoSEQ multiplex PCR, and TCRdb holds only the in-frame ones, with some missing. The sample carries 150,000 to 200,000 clones, around nine tenths recorded once. This record comes from a study of T cell responses to AZD1222 COVID-19 vaccine. Trimming took 1 base from V and 2 from J; bases not matched to a gene: 8. The length of the CDR3 is 18 residues. The germline CDR1 and CDR2 sequences are MDHEN and SYDVKM. General observations from the study: The span of vaccine-associated CD4 TCRs extended across spike, with dominance at 160-218 and 743-854. With two AZD1222 doses given, Spike-specific TCR breadth and depth both rose. Of spike-specific TCRs, nearly half reportedly target regions left unmutated in variants. Recipients of AZD1222 seropositive at baseline numbered only five or six.

V is TRBV28 and J is TRBJ1-5; 10 bases are shared with TRBD1. The sequences come from peripheral blood, collected on day 0 of AZD1222 vaccination. This TCR derives from an adult in good health. DNA for the CDR3: TGTGCCAGCAGTTTATCGGGACAGGGGCTTGGAGGCAATCAGCCCCAGCATTTT. Its protein is CASSLSGQGLGGNQPQHF.